This TCR beta chain was sequenced for a study of T cell repertoires in cytomegalovirus infection. This CDR3 has 20 residues. V shed 1 base and J shed 0 bases, with 22 bases lying between them. This clonotype was observed a handful of times. Its antigen is currently unknown. General study results and limits: Cumulative public TCR beta family frequency identified carriers of CMV plus the relevant HLA.

TCRdb ran MiXCR on the reads and lists one entry per CDR3 protein. The sample lists nearly 700,000 distinct CDR3 sequences; around 35% were seen once. This TCR came from a human donor in good health (CMV status not recorded). Some clones in this sample may be carry-over from other donors' samples. Sequencing was performed on cultured PBMCs, taken from culture after CMV antigen stimulation. V gene TRBV12-3 or TRBV12-4 combines with J gene TRBJ2-4; the D is unclear. The CDR3 DNA reads TGTGCCAGCAGTTTAGAAACTCTAAGGGCCCGTATGCCAGCCAAAAACATTCAGTACTTC. Its protein is CASSLETLRARMPAKNIQYF.